These 18 T cell receptor beta chains came from one sample sequenced in a study of memory B cells and T cells in multiple sclerosis. These TCRs are of unknown antigen specificity. After stimulus-free culture, autoproliferating CFSE-dim and non-proliferating CFSE-high T cells were sequenced separately. Replicate wells were pooled after six to eight days of stimulus-free culture of fewer than 65 million CFSE-labeled PBMCs. The assay was immunoSEQ multiplex PCR, and TCRdb's table has in-frame clones only and misses some. The sample includes under 50,000 clones, over 75% of them seen just once. Material for sequencing was PBMCs from blood kept in culture. All receptors come from a human donor with multiple sclerosis.

The CDR3 is CASSSDETWRVDYGYTF. CDR3 DNA: TGCGCCAGCAGCTCCGATGAAACCTGGAGGGTAGACTATGGCTACACCTTC. The V and J genes are TRBV5-1 and TRBJ1-2; no reliable D call. Between the trimmed V and J ends, which lost 3 bases and 3 bases, there was a span of 21 bases. The CDR3 runs to 17 residues. The germline V gene has CDR1 SGHRS and CDR2 YFSETQ. Full variable domain (rest looked up from reference TRBV5-1 and TRBJ1-2): KAGVTQTPRYLIKTRGQQVTLSCSPISGHRSVSWYQQTPGQGLQFLFEYFSETQRNKGNFPGRFSGRQFSNSRSEMNVSTLELGDSALYLCASSSDETWRVDYGYTFGSGTRLTVV.

V is TRBV5-1 and J is TRBJ2-6; tentatively, D is TRBD2 (6 bases). Germline values: CDR1 SGHRS, CDR2 YFSETQ. Between the trimmed V and J ends, which lost 3 bases and 4 bases, there was a span of 11 bases. CDR3 length: 15 amino acids. The CDR3 DNA is TGCGCCAGCAGCTCCAACGCGGGAGGGGCCAACGTCCTGACTTTC. It codes for CASSSNAGGANVLTF.

V is TRBV7-8 and J is TRBJ2-2; 8 positions agree with TRBD2. CDR1 and CDR2 (germline): SGHVS, FQNEAQ. J was trimmed by 5 bases and V by 1 base; bases with no gene match: 6. The CDR3 is 16 residues long. The CDR3 nucleotides read TGTGCCAGCAGCTTAGTTGGCGGGGGGCCGACCGGGGAGCTGTTTTTT. Translating it yields CASSLVGGGPTGELFF.

This chain links TRBV2 with TRBJ1-1; no clear D. From germline, CDR1 is SNHLY and CDR2 FYNNEI. V gave up 2 bases and J gave up 0 bases, with 7 bases separating them. This CDR3 region has 14 residues. The CDR3 bases are TGTGCCAGCAGTGAACTGGGCTTGAACACTGAAGCTTTCTTT. This sequence encodes CASSELGLNTEAFF.

The table lists this clone with a count of one. The genes are TRBV2 and TRBJ2-2; 10 bases line up with TRBD2. The CDR3 extends over 16 amino acids. Germline CDR1 reads SNHLY; CDR2 reads FYNNEI. V trimming: 8 bases; J trimming: 7 bases; junction bases outside the gene matches: 13. The CDR3 DNA is TGTGCCAGCGGGGACACCACTAGCGGGGCGGGCGGGGAGCTGTTTTTT. It is translated as CASGDTTSGAGGELFF.

This sequence joins TRBV29-1 and TRBJ1-2; weak D call: TRBD1 (5 bases). V lost 3 bases and J lost 5, with 25 bases in between. CDR3 length: 17 residues. Looked up from germline, CDR1 is SQVTM and CDR2 is ANQGSEA. CDR3: CSVEGPRGDPRRYGYTF. As DNA, the CDR3 is TGCAGCGTTGAGGGGCCGAGGGGAGACCCCAGGAGGTATGGCTACACCTTC.

A remark on this clone: One end of the junction is discordant with germline, which a read error may explain. J is TRBJ1-2 and V is TRBV5-6; TRBD1 matches 7 bases. The length of the CDR3 is 13 residues. Germline assignment: CDR1 SGHDT and CDR2 YYEEEE. The CDR3 DNA reads as TGTGCCAGCAGGTTGGGACAGAACTATGGCTACACCTTC. Translation gives CASRLGQNYGYTF.

CDR3 loop: CASSPQATSYNEQFF. CDR3 nucleotides: TGTGCCAGCAGCCCCCAGGCGACCTCCTACAATGAGCAGTTCTTC. This sequence joins TRBV5-4 and TRBJ2-1; D not resolved. CDR1 is SGHNT and CDR2 is YYREEE in the germline V gene (reference sequence). Between the trimmed V and J ends, which lost 4 bases and 0 bases, there was a span of 11 bases. The CDR3 loop spans 15 amino acids.

The rearrangement joins TRBV4-1 to TRBJ1-5; D ambiguous. CDR1 and CDR2 (germline): MGHRA, YSYEKL. The CDR3 contains 13 residues. The germline V and J ends were trimmed by 0 bases and 1 base, with 1 base remaining between them. CDR3 sequence reads: CASSQDSNQPQHF. CDR3 nucleotides: TGCGCCAGCAGCCAAGACAGCAATCAGCCCCAGCATTTT.

The V and J genes are TRBV5-1 and TRBJ2-5; no firm D call. Germline-derived CDR1 and CDR2 are SGHRS and YFSETQ. Trimming removed 2 bases from V and 5 bases from J, with 13 bases in between. The CDR3 runs to 14 residues. CDR3 DNA sequence: TGCGCCAGCAGCTTAAATGATGGAAGTGAGACCCAGTACTTC. Translated: CASSLNDGSETQYF.

The rearrangement links TRBV11-3 to TRBJ2-2; D unclear. V lost 2 bases and J 8 bases, leaving 3 bases between the germline ends. This CDR3 region has 11 residues. CDR1 and CDR2 from the germline V gene are SGHNT and YENEEA. The CDR3 loop reads CASSLRGELFF. The CDR3 coding sequence is TGTGCCAGCAGCTTACGTGGGGAGCTGTTTTTT.

V and J are TRBV9 and TRBJ1-1; D is unresolved. V dropped 2 bases and J dropped 1 base, with 12 bases sitting between them. This CDR3 spans 15 amino acids. Germline V gene sequence: CDR1 SGDLS, CDR2 YYNGEE. The DNA of the CDR3 is TGTGCCAGCAGCGTCGCCTTGAACGGGAACACTGAAGCTTTCTTT. This codes for CASSVALNGNTEAFF.

V usage is TRBV18 and J usage is TRBJ2-5; 8 positions agree with TRBD2. Germline lookup yields CDR1 KGHSH and CDR2 LQKENI. Germline trimming cut 2 bases from V and 3 bases from J; bases unmatched to any gene: 2. The CDR3 has 14 residues. The CDR3 DNA reads TGTGCCAGCTCACCATACGGGGGGGAAGAGACCCAGTACTTC. Its protein product is CASSPYGGEETQYF. Full variable domain (missing parts from reference TRBV18 and TRBJ2-5): NAGVMQNPRHLVRRRGQEARLRCSPMKGHSHVYWYRQLPEEGLKFMVYLQKENIIDESGMPKERFSAEFPKEGPSILRIQQVVRGDSAAYFCASSPYGGEETQYFGPGTRLLVL.

The chain carries TRBV5-1 and TRBJ2-2; no clear D. This CDR3 has 15 residues. V was clipped by 1 base and J by 4 bases, with 11 bases between them. CDR1 and CDR2 from the germline V gene are SGHRS and YFSETQ. In nucleotides, the CDR3 is TGCGCCAGCAGCTTGACGGGTTTGCTCACCGGGGAGCTGTTTTTT. Translating it yields CASSLTGLLTGELFF. The variable domain in full, with the rest retrieved from reference TRBV5-1 and TRBJ2-2, is KAGVTQTPRYLIKTRGQQVTLSCSPISGHRSVSWYQQTPGQGLQFLFEYFSETQRNKGNFPGRFSGRQFSNSRSEMNVSTLELGDSALYLCASSLTGLLTGELFFGEGSRLTVL.

Only a few counts were recorded for this clone. The rearrangement uses TRBV27 and TRBJ1-3, with D perhaps TRBD1 (6 bases). Per germline, CDR1 MNHEY and CDR2 SMNVEV (reference sequence). The V end was cut by 2 bases, the J end by 2 bases, with 10 bases between. The length of the CDR3 is 15 residues. The CDR3: CASSLAGVAGNTIYF. CDR3 coding DNA: TGTGCCAGCAGTTTAGCAGGGGTCGCTGGAAACACCATATATTTT.

V usage is TRBV10-1 and J usage is TRBJ1-1; D is unresolved. V was shortened by 3 bases and J by 0 bases, with 5 bases between the two germline ends. This CDR3 is built from 13 residues. Germline CDR1 is WNHNN and CDR2 is SYGVQD (reference sequence). The CDR3 DNA follows: TGCGCCAGCAGTGACAATATGAACACTGAAGCTTTCTTT. Residues: CASSDNMNTEAFF.

The chain carries TRBV30 and TRBJ2-7; D unresolved. V was trimmed by 1 base and J by 5 bases, leaving 12 bases between them. Germline lookup yields CDR1 GTSNPN and CDR2 SVGIG (reference sequence). The CDR3 covers 13 residues. The chain's CDR3 is CAWSGPSGNEQYF. CDR3 coding DNA: TGTGCCTGGAGTGGTCCGTCGGGTAACGAGCAGTACTTC. The full variable domain, completed using reference TRBV30 and TRBJ2-7, is SQTIHQWPATLVQPVGSPLSLECTVEGTSNPNLYWYRQAAGRGLQLLFYSVGIGQISSEVPQNLSASRPQDRQFILSSKKLLLSDSGFYLCAWSGPSGNEQYFGPGTRLTVT.

This clone was recorded once. The V gene is TRBV30, the J gene TRBJ1-5; possibly TRBD1 for D (5 bases). The V and J ends lost 0 bases and 5 bases respectively, with 8 bases between them. The CDR3 is 13 residues long. The germline V gene encodes CDR1 GTSNPN and CDR2 SVGIG (reference sequence). The CDR3, as DNA: TGTGCCTGGAGTGTGGGGGGAGATCAGCCCCAGCATTTT. This gives the protein CAWSVGGDQPQHF.